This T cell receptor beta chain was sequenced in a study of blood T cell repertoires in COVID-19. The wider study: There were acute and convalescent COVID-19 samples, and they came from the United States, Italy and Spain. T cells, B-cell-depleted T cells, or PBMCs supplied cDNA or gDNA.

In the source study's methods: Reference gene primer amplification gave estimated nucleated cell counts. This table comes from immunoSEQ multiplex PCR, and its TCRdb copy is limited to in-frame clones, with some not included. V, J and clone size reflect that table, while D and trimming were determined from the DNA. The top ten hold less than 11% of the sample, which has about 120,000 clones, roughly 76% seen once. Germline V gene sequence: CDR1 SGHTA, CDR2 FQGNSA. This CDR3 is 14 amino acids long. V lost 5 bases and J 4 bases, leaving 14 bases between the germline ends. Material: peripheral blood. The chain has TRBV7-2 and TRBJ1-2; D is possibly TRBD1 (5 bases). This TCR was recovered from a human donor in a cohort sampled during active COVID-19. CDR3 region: CASSPFDSAYGYTF. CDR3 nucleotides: TGTGCCAGCAGCCCCTTCGACAGCGCCTATGGCTACACCTTC.